Presented here are 25 T cell receptor beta chains from one specimen sequenced in a study of blood T cell repertoires in COVID-19. Data came from immunoSEQ multiplex PCR; TCRdb stores just in-frame clones and leaves some out. The data show around 50,000 clones, roughly 80% seen once. The material sequenced was peripheral blood. These receptors all stem from a woman between 55 and 75 years old with acute or convalescent COVID-19.

The rearrangement links TRBV2 to TRBJ2-7; 13 bases are a match to TRBD2. Germline-derived CDR1 and CDR2 are SNHLY and FYNNEI. With 7 bases clipped from V and 6 bases from J, the junction kept 3 bases outside the gene matches. This CDR3 contains 13 residues. CDR3 sequence (DNA): TGTGCCAGCATCGGACTAGCGGGGGCCGAGCAGTACTTC. The encoded protein is CASIGLAGAEQYF.

The table lists this clone with a few counts. This chain connects TRBV3-1 (or the pseudogene TRBV3-2) to TRBJ2-3; TRBD2 aligns across 11 bases. This CDR3 is built from 18 residues. CDR1 LGHDT and CDR2 YNNKEL come from the germline V gene (reference sequence). With V trimmed by 4 bases and J by 2 bases, 11 bases remained unmatched. CDR3 DNA: TGTGCCAGCAGCCGTGGGACTAGCGGAGCCATACTCACAGATACGCAGTATTTT. Its translation: CASSRGTSGAILTDTQYF.

The genes are TRBV12-5 and TRBJ2-7; 7 bases align to TRBD1. The CDR3 sequence is 11 residues long. V dropped 11 bases and J dropped 3; count of bases not matched to a gene: 4. Germline V gives CDR1 LGHNT, CDR2 FRNRAP. The CDR3 nucleotides read TGTGCTTTGGGACAGTTCTACGAGCAGTACTTC. Translation gives CALGQFYEQYF.

This clone was seen more than once but under ten times. This chain connects TRBV7-2 to TRBJ2-3; TRBD2 matches at 11 bases. There are 15 residues in the CDR3. V trimming: 5 bases; J trimming: 2 bases; junction bases outside the gene matches: 3. The germline gives CDR1 SGHTA, CDR2 FQGNSA. CDR3 amino acids: CASSPLAGVTDTQYF. The CDR3 DNA reads TGTGCCAGCAGCCCACTAGCGGGAGTCACAGATACGCAGTATTTT.

V gene TRBV3-1 (or the pseudogene TRBV3-2) combines with J gene TRBJ2-1, with 8 positions matching TRBD1. CDR3 length equals 16 residues. V lost 1 base, J lost 2 bases, and 4 bases stayed unmatched. Germline V CDR1 and CDR2: LGHDT, YNNKEL (reference sequence). As DNA, the CDR3 is TGTGCCAGCAGCCAAGGTCAGACAGGGGCCTACAATGAGCAGTTCTTC. Translating gives CASSQGQTGAYNEQFF.

This sequence joins TRBV14 and TRBJ1-4, with a weak D call TRBD1 (6 bases). This CDR3 contains 14 residues. V gave up 4 bases and J gave up 4 bases, with 10 bases separating them. Germline CDR1 is SGHDN and CDR2 is FVKESK. The CDR3 DNA is TGTGCCAGCAGCCCGACAGGCTTTAATGAAAAACTGTTTTTT. Its translation is CASSPTGFNEKLFF.

This clone was counted a few times. In nucleotides, the CDR3 is TGTGCCAGCAGCTTGGGCCTTTACGAAAAACTGTTTTTT. Residues: CASSLGLYEKLFF. J is TRBJ1-4 and V is TRBV13; D is undetermined. Germline lookup yields CDR1 PRHDT and CDR2 FYEKMQ (reference sequence). The CDR3 sequence is 13 residues long. The V gene lost 3 bases and the J gene lost 8 bases, with 10 bases spanning the gap.

V gene TRBV6-5 combines with J gene TRBJ2-7, with D possibly TRBD1 on 6 matching bases. Germline-derived CDR1 and CDR2 are MNHEY and SVGAGI. The V and J ends lost 7 bases and 6 bases respectively, with 19 bases between them. The length of the CDR3 is 14 residues. CDR3 nucleotide sequence: TGTGCCAGCAACAGGGATCGGATGGCAGGCGAGCAGTACTTC. Translating it yields CASNRDRMAGEQYF.

This clone was seen a handful of times. The V gene is TRBV9, the J gene TRBJ1-1; D not resolved. The CDR3 extends over 14 amino acids. Looked up from germline, CDR1 is SGDLS and CDR2 is YYNGEE. V lost 0 bases and J 11 bases, leaving 17 bases between the germline ends. In DNA form, the CDR3 reads TGTGCCAGCAGCGTAGCAGAGTCAAGTGGAGGCGCTTTCTTT. Residues: CASSVAESSGGAFF.

The V gene is TRBV5-8, the J gene TRBJ1-6; 8 bases are a match to TRBD1. The CDR3 is 15 residues long. CDR1 and CDR2 from the germline V gene are SGHTS and YDEGEE. V was pared by 4 bases and J by 5 bases, with 5 bases of the junction left unmatched. CDR3 bases: TGTGCCAGCAGCCGACCGGACAGGGATAATTCACCCCTCCACTTT. Residues: CASSRPDRDNSPLHF.

This rearrangement joins TRBV4-2 to TRBJ1-5; 10 positions match TRBD1. Germline assignment: CDR1 LGHNA and CDR2 YNFKEQ. With 3 bases clipped from V and 7 bases from J, the junction kept 15 bases outside the gene matches. This CDR3 has 18 amino acids. CDR3: CASSQYIPGTGVGQPQHF. In DNA form, the CDR3 reads TGTGCCAGCAGCCAGTACATTCCCGGGACAGGGGTTGGGCAGCCCCAGCATTTT.

This sequence joins TRBV5-4 and TRBJ1-1; no firm D call. This CDR3 has 13 residues. Germline V gene data show CDR1 as SGHNT and CDR2 as YYREEE (reference sequence). V shed 0 bases and J shed 4 bases, with 7 bases lying between them. DNA for the CDR3: TGTGCCAGCAGCTTGGGACACGTCACTGAAGCTTTCTTT. This gives the protein CASSLGHVTEAFF.

The chain recombines TRBV12-5 with TRBJ1-1; D ambiguous. Germline-derived CDR1 and CDR2 are LGHNT and FRNRAP. The CDR3 loop spans 16 amino acids. Deletions cut 1 base from V and 1 base from J, with 13 bases between. The CDR3 nucleotides are TGTGCTAGTGGTTTGGCACGTTGGGCCGGGAACACTGAAGCTTTCTTT. This gives the protein CASGLARWAGNTEAFF.

The rearrangement uses TRBV5-6 and TRBJ1-5, with D possibly matching TRBD1 (6 bases). V was clipped by 4 bases and J by 1 base, with 12 bases between them. This CDR3 region has 15 residues. The germline V gene encodes CDR1 SGHDT and CDR2 YYEEEE. The CDR3 bases are TGTGCCAGCAGCGGGGGGGGCAGAAGCAATCAGCCCCAGCATTTT. It is translated as CASSGGGRSNQPQHF.

The chain has TRBV19 and TRBJ2-1; the match to TRBD1 covers 7 bases. The CDR3 extends over 13 amino acids. Germline V CDR1 and CDR2: LNHDA, SQIVND (reference sequence). V dropped 6 bases and J dropped 5; count of bases not matched to a gene: 4. CDR3 DNA: TGTGCCAGTAGCAACAGGGGCAACAATGAGCAGTTCTTC. This codes for CASSNRGNNEQFF.

A few counts support this clone. CDR3 region: CSVARDRGIATEAFF. The CDR3 DNA is TGCAGCGTTGCTCGAGACAGGGGGATAGCCACTGAAGCTTTCTTT. The chain links TRBV29-1 to TRBJ1-1; 9 bases line up with TRBD1. The CDR3 totals 15 residues. The V gene end was trimmed by 4 bases and the J gene end by 4 bases; junction bases not matched to a gene: 10. Looked up from germline, CDR1 is SQVTM and CDR2 is ANQGSEA.

The chain uses TRBV18 and TRBJ2-3; tentative D call: TRBD2 (5 bases). The V gene lost 3 bases and the J gene lost 2 bases, with 9 bases spanning the gap. CDR3 length: 14 residues. Germline V lookup: CDR1 KGHSH, CDR2 LQKENI. The CDR3 bases are TGTGCCAGCTCACCTGAGCGGTTCACAGATACGCAGTATTTT. It yields the protein CASSPERFTDTQYF.

The V gene is TRBV19, the J gene TRBJ2-1; D is perhaps TRBD1 (7 bases). The V and J ends lost 4 bases and 6 bases respectively, with 19 bases between them. Germline CDR1 is LNHDA and CDR2 is SQIVND (reference sequence). The CDR3 covers 16 residues. The CDR3 nucleotides read TGTGCCAGTAGTAACCGCGGGACAGCACGCGGCAATGAGCAGTTCTTC. Its translation is CASSNRGTARGNEQFF.

This clone was seen a single time. The rearrangement joins TRBV13 to TRBJ2-5, with TRBD1 identical over 10 bases. CDR3 length equals 16 residues. Germline trimming cut 3 bases from V and 0 bases from J; bases unmatched to any gene: 4. Germline V gives CDR1 PRHDT, CDR2 FYEKMQ (reference sequence). CDR3 sequence (DNA): TGTGCCAGCAGCTTTGTGGGACAGGGGAACCAAGAGACCCAGTACTTC. It codes for CASSFVGQGNQETQYF. Supplemented by reference TRBV13 and TRBJ2-5, the full variable domain reads AAGVIQSPRHLIKEKRETATLKCYPIPRHDTVYWYQQGPGQDPQFLISFYEKMQSDKGSIPDRFSAQQFSDYHSELNMSSLELGDSALYFCASSFVGQGNQETQYFGPGTRLLVL.

In its sample, this clone is medium-sized. The gene calls are TRBV5-5 and TRBJ1-5, with 7 bases aligning to TRBD1. After removal of 3 bases from V and 9 bases from J, the junction contained 9 bases not matched to a gene. The CDR3 sequence is 14 residues long. Germline V lookup: CDR1 SGHKS, CDR2 YYEKEE (reference sequence). The CDR3 is CASSSDTPGGPQHF. As DNA, the CDR3 is TGTGCCAGCAGCTCGGACACCCCAGGGGGGCCCCAGCATTTT.

The chain employs TRBV6-2 or TRBV6-3 and TRBJ2-5; 11 bases are shared with TRBD2. In germline, CDR1 is MNHEY, CDR2 SVGEGT. V dropped 0 bases and J dropped 3; count of bases not matched to a gene: 0. The CDR3 length is 15 residues. The CDR3 DNA reads as TGTGCCAGCAGTTACTCGACTAGCGGGGAAGAGACCCAGTACTTC. Amino acids: CASSYSTSGEETQYF.

This clone is a singleton in its sample. The gene calls are TRBV4-1 and TRBJ1-2; D gene unclear. The CDR3 has 11 amino acids. V shed 0 bases and J shed 8 bases, with 4 bases lying between them. CDR1 and CDR2 from the germline V gene are MGHRA and YSYEKL. CDR3 bases: TGCGCCAGCAGCCAAGACGGGGGCTACACCTTC. Translating it yields CASSQDGGYTF.

The genes are TRBV29-1 and TRBJ2-4, with 10 nucleotides matching TRBD2. This CDR3 has 14 residues. Germline values: CDR1 SQVTM, CDR2 ANQGSEA. The ends lost 4 bases at V and 9 bases at J; junction bases unmatched: 9. Here the CDR3 DNA reads TGCAGCGTTGGAAGCGGGGGGGCCCAAGGCATTCAGTACTTC. Amino acids: CSVGSGGAQGIQYF.

V usage is TRBV7-2 and J usage is TRBJ2-7; D remains unclear. With 1 base removed from V and 0 bases from J, the gap between germline ends came to 10 bases. Germline CDR1 SGHTA, CDR2 FQGNSA. The CDR3 covers 15 residues. The CDR3 loop is CASSLGADDSYEQYF. The CDR3 DNA follows: TGTGCCAGCAGCTTAGGGGCCGACGACTCCTACGAGCAGTACTTC.

This clone was seen a handful of times. V is TRBV24-1 and J is TRBJ1-1; 9 bases fit TRBD1. V shed 3 bases, J shed 5 bases, and the junction held 6 bases outside the gene matches. CDR3 length: 15 amino acids. Germline V gene sequence: CDR1 KGHDR, CDR2 SFDVKD. CDR3: CATSDADRGETEAFF. For the CDR3, the DNA is TGTGCCACCAGTGATGCTGACAGGGGGGAAACTGAAGCTTTCTTT.